The clone carrying this T cell receptor beta chain has ten or more counts. What it recognizes is unknown. The donors were healthy bone marrow donors. V shed 1 base and J shed 0 bases, with 7 bases lying between them. CDR3 length: 16 amino acids. Germline assignment: CDR1 LGHNA and CDR2 YNFKEQ. The sample originates from a study of cytomegalovirus exposure and HLA in healthy donors. PCR involved 60 Vbeta and 13 Jbeta primers. TCRdb's table, derived via immunoSEQ multiplex PCR, lists solely in-frame clones and lacks some. In the table there are tens of thousands of clones, almost 85% of which are singletons. Whole-study results and caveats: A missense variant in DCLRE1C was later tied to TCR beta V- and J-gene trimming.

This TCR came from a woman aged 18-30 years in good health and CMV-seropositive. This chain uses TRBV4-2 with TRBJ2-6; D not resolved. The sequencing input was PBMCs. The CDR3 DNA follows: TGTGCCAGCAGCCAAGGGGCCGTCTCTGGGGCCAACGTCCTGACTTTC. As protein: CASSQGAVSGANVLTF.